This T cell receptor (beta chain) was found in a study of blood T cells in healthy people across ages. It was approximately 10 milliliters of peripheral blood that were drawn from each donor. Total RNA extraction produced at least 5.5 micrograms (per sample) for the study. In the case of this clonotype: Antigen unknown.

A sample-barcoded 5' primer and a J-beta primer mix were used in a second PCR of roughly 7 to 11 cycles. A tag from a template-switch adaptor with 12 random nucleotides marked each cDNA molecule. TCRdb called the 5' RACE reads again in MiXCR, with one record for every CDR3 protein. This repertoire shows roughly 900,000 distinct CDR3 sequences, approximately 49% found once; its top ten account for roughly an eighth. The CDR3 runs to 14 residues. V lost 6 bases and J 3 bases, leaving 14 bases between the germline ends. Germline CDR1 and CDR2: MDHEN and SYDVKM. Regarding the study as a whole: It was held that the diversity estimates obtained from one million T cells were underestimates.

The clonotype was recovered from a man in his thirties or forties in good health. Material: blood. The rearrangement links TRBV28 to TRBJ1-2; no definite D call. The CDR3 loop reads CASSQGRGDYGYTF. CDR3 nucleotide sequence: TGTGCCAGCAGCCAAGGGCGCGGCGACTATGGCTACACCTTC.